The T cell receptor beta chain under discussion was sequenced for a study of T cell changes during pregnancy in multiple sclerosis (dated by TCRdb to the late 2010s). Looking at the study overall: In women with multiple sclerosis, the researchers looked at how the T cell repertoire shifted as pregnancy progressed.

Receptor amplification or capture employed the immunoSEQ multiplex PCR assay. Here the immuneACCESS table is served through TCRdb, limited to in-frame sequences with V and J called. Missing clones are a known gap in these copies; in checked studies unresolved V genes cover under half, and the rest lacks a known reason. In all, the sample holds about 23,000 clones, and roughly 89% of those were seen once. Under 9% of the sample lies in the top ten. The CDR3 goes from the cysteine to the phenylalanine over 21 residues. The DNA shown is the 63-base CDR3, in frame from base 1. CDR1 is given as LGHNA and CDR2 as YNFKEQ, both from the germline V gene. Unmatched junction bases come to 24, with V trimmed by 0 bases and J by 8 bases. As for this clone: No antigen is known for it. Base qualities were left out, and no much larger clone turns up one base away.

The receptor chain draws on TRBV4-2 and TRBJ2-1, with 8 junctional bases fitting TRBD1. The sample here was CD8+ T cells from peripheral blood mononuclear cells, taken in the first trimester of pregnancy. The TCR comes from a female donor with multiple sclerosis, enrolled in a pregnancy study. CDR3 region: CASSQEKRAGGGRVLGYEQFF. Read as DNA, the sequence is TGTGCCAGCAGCCAAGAAAAACGGGCAGGGGGCGGGCGAGTGCTAGGCTATGAGCAGTTCTTC.